A selection of T cell receptor beta chains follows, all from one sample in a study of shared clonotypes between healthy human individuals. Assay: immunoSEQ multiplex PCR; the TCRdb copy retains only in-frame clones and omits some. The sample includes 1,500,000 or so clones, roughly 95% of them seen just once. Sequencing was carried out using naive CD4+ T cells sorted from blood. Every receptor here comes from a man in his thirties or forties in good health. Each CDR3 is given with its conserved first and last residue. The order of the fields is D gene, J gene, V gene, clone size, CDR3 DNA, CDR3 protein. D genes are given only for firm matches. Clone sizes are given selectively: once, few, many, or a class where the clone is expanded.

>NA|TRBJ2-2|TRBV10-3|NA
TGTGCCATCAGTGACGGTTCGGGTTTTCCACCGGGGATGTTGTTTTTT
CAISDGSGFPPGMLFF
>TRBD2|TRBJ2-1|TRBV11-2|few
TGTGCCAGCAGCGGACTAGCGGGAGGCAGAGATGAGCAGTTCTTC
CASSGLAGGRDEQFF
>NA|TRBJ2-3|TRBV7-2|NA
TGTGCCAGCAGCTCTACCCCCGGCACAGATACGCAGTATTTT
CASSSTPGTDTQYF
>NA|TRBJ2-7|TRBV19|NA
TGTGCCAGTAGTATTGGCGGGAACTACGAGCAGTACTTC
CASSIGGNYEQYF
>NA|TRBJ2-7|TRBV7-9|NA
TGTGCCAGCAGCTTCGACCCCCGGGCAGGGAAGTACTACGAGCAGTACTTC
CASSFDPRAGKYYEQYF
>NA|TRBJ2-1|TRBV10-2|few
TGCGCCAGCAGTGACCCCAAACAGGGCGTGGGGCAGTTCTTC
CASSDPKQGVGQFF
>NA|TRBJ2-6|TRBV27|NA
TGTGCCAGCAGTTTTGATAGTCGGCGCTCTGGGGCCAACGTCCTGACTTTC
CASSFDSRRSGANVLTF
>TRBD1|TRBJ1-1|TRBV4-3|once
TGCGCCAGCAGTCCGGGACAGGGGGCGCGAATCACTGAAGCTTTCTTT
CASSPGQGARITEAFF
>TRBD1|TRBJ1-5|TRBV18|NA
TGTGCCAGCTCACCAACGGAGGGGACAGGACGGGGGAGCAATCAGCCCCAGCATTTT
CASSPTEGTGRGSNQPQHF
>TRBD2|TRBJ2-1|TRBV11-1|NA
TGTGCCAGCAGCTTCCAAGGACTAGTGTACAATGAGCAGTTCTTC
CASSFQGLVYNEQFF